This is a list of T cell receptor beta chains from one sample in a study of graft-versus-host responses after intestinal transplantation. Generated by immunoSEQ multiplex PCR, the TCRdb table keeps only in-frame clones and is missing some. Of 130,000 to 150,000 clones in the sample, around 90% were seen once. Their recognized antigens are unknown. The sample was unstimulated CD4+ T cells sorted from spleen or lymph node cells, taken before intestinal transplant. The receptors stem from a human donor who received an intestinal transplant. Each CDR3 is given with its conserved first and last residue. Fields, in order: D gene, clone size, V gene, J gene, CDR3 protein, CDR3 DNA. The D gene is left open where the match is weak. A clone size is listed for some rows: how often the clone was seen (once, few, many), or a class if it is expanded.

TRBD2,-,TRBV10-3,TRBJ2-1,CAISAGPGLAGGGEQFF,TGTGCCATCAGTGCGGGGCCGGGACTAGCGGGAGGGGGTGAGCAGTTCTTC
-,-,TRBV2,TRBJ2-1,CASSDIGKSYNEQFF,TGTGCCAGCAGTGATATCGGGAAGTCCTACAATGAGCAGTTCTTC
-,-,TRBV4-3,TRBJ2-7,CASSQVQAPTYEQYF,TGCGCCAGCAGCCAAGTACAAGCGCCGACCTACGAGCAGTACTTC
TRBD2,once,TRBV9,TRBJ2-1,CASSKIGGRANEQFF,TGTGCCAGCAGCAAAATTGGCGGGAGGGCCAATGAGCAGTTCTTC
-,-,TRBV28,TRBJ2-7,CASSLEIQRGSYEQYF,TGTGCCAGCAGTTTAGAGATCCAGAGAGGGTCCTACGAGCAGTACTTC
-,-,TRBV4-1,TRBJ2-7,CASSPGHGVNYEQYF,TGCGCCAGCAGCCCAGGACACGGGGTCAACTACGAGCAGTACTTC
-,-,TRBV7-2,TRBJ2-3,CASSLYNPLTDTQYF,TGTGCCAGCAGCTTGTACAACCCCCTCACAGATACGCAGTATTTT
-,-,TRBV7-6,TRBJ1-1,CASSLPGATEAFF,TGTGCCAGCAGCTTGCCGGGGGCCACTGAAGCTTTCTTT
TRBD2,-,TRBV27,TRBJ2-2,CASSFRIRLAENTGELFF,TGTGCCAGCAGTTTCCGAATACGGCTAGCGGAGAACACCGGGGAGCTGTTTTTT
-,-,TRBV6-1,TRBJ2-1,CASSPLARSYNEQFF,TGTGCCAGCAGCCCCCTAGCGCGGTCCTACAATGAGCAGTTCTTC
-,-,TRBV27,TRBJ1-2,CASSRTRNYGYTF,TGTGCCAGCAGCCGGACAAGGAACTATGGCTACACCTTC
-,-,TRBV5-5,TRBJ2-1,CASSALAGEYNEQFF,TGTGCCAGCAGCGCACTAGCTGGGGAATACAATGAGCAGTTCTTC
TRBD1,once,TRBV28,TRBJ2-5,CASREDRGWETQYF,TGTGCCAGCAGGGAAGACAGGGGATGGGAGACCCAGTACTTC
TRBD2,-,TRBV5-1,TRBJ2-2,CASSLGLTSGSGGGELFF,TGCGCCAGCAGCTTGGGCTTGACTAGCGGGAGTGGTGGCGGGGAGCTGTTTTTT
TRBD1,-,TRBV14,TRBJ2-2,CASSLLTGKETGELFF,TGTGCCAGCAGCCTTCTGACAGGGAAGGAGACCGGGGAGCTGTTTTTT
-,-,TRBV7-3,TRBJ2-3,CASSSAAGTQYF,TGTGCCAGCAGCTCCGCGGCGGGTACGCAGTATTTT
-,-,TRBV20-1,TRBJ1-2,CSAWAYGYTF,TGCAGTGCTTGGGCGTATGGCTACACCTTC
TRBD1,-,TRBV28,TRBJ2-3,CASSLRDRVVDTQYF,TGTGCCAGCAGCCTACGGGACAGGGTAGTAGATACGCAGTATTTT
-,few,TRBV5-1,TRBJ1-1,CASSLVGGRGTLNTEAFF,TGCGCCAGCAGCTTGGTGGGGGGTAGGGGGACCCTAAACACTGAAGCTTTCTTT
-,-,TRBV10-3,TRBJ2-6,CAIKEISGANVLTF,TGTGCCATCAAGGAGATCTCTGGGGCCAACGTCCTGACTTTC
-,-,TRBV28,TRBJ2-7,CASEAGPSYEQYF,TGTGCCAGCGAAGCGGGCCCCTCCTACGAGCAGTACTTC
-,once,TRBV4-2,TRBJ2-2,CASSQARGSGELFF,TGTGCCAGCAGCCAAGCACGAGGATCCGGGGAGCTGTTTTTT
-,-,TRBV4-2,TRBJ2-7,CASSQDAEQYF,TGTGCCAGCAGCCAAGATGCCGAGCAGTACTTC
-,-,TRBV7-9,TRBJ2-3,CASSLRGGGGTDTQYF,TGTGCCAGCAGCTTAAGAGGGGGAGGAGGCACAGATACGCAGTATTTT
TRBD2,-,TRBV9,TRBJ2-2,CASSATVAGGTGELFF,TGTGCCAGCAGCGCTACGGTAGCGGGAGGCACCGGGGAGCTGTTTTTT
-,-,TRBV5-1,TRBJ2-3,CASSLVGGGATDTQYF,TGCGCCAGCAGCTTGGTCGGCGGAGGGGCCACAGATACGCAGTATTTT
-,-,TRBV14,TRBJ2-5,CASSQPLGGQETQYF,TGTGCCAGCAGCCAACCCCTTGGCGGACAAGAGACCCAGTACTTC
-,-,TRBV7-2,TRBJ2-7,CASSSQRQAYEQYF,TGTGCCAGCAGCTCTCAGAGACAGGCCTACGAGCAGTACTTC
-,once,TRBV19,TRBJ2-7,CASSPRTDYYEQYF,TGTGCCAGTAGTCCAAGGACAGACTACTACGAGCAGTACTTC
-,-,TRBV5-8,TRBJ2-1,CASSHLVSPSYNEQFF,TGTGCCAGCAGCCACCTAGTTTCCCCCTCCTACAATGAGCAGTTCTTC
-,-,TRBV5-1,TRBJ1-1,CASSIPGGMNTEAFF,TGCGCCAGCAGCATACCGGGGGGGATGAACACTGAAGCTTTCTTT
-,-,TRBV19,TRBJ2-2,CASAIYATDTGELFF,TGTGCCAGCGCAATCTACGCGACAGACACCGGGGAGCTGTTTTTT
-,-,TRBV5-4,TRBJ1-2,CASSSASSLTAQTFYGYTF,TGTGCCAGCAGCTCGGCGTCGTCCCTTACAGCGCAAACCTTCTATGGCTACACCTTC
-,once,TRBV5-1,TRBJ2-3,CASSLLDRSSTDTQYF,TGCGCCAGCAGCTTGCTCGACAGGAGCAGCACAGATACGCAGTATTTT
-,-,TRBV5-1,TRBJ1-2,CASSLATGVPIPEGYTF,TGCGCCAGCAGCTTGGCCACGGGCGTTCCAATCCCTGAGGGCTACACCTTC
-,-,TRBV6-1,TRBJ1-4,CASNPTGLSIEKLFF,TGTGCCAGTAACCCCACCGGGCTCAGTATTGAAAAACTGTTTTTT
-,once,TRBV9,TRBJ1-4,CASSVRGSPGEKLFF,TGTGCCAGCAGCGTTCGTGGGTCCCCCGGTGAAAAACTGTTTTTT
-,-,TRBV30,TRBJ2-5,CAWSALQGGGETQYF,TGTGCCTGGAGTGCCCTACAGGGTGGGGGAGAGACCCAGTACTTC
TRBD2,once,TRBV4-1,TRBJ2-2,CASSQVPGLAGVGVGELFF,TGCGCCAGCAGCCAAGTCCCGGGACTAGCGGGAGTTGGGGTCGGGGAGCTGTTTTTT
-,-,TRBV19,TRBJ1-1,CASSTTANTEAFF,TGTGCCAGTAGTACAACAGCGAACACTGAAGCTTTCTTT
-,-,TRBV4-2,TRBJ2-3,CASSQEIFQGDTDTQYF,TGTGCCAGCAGCCAAGAAATCTTCCAGGGAGACACAGATACGCAGTATTTT
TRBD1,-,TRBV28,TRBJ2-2,CASSPPGQWKTGELFF,TGTGCCAGCAGTCCACCGGGACAGTGGAAAACCGGGGAGCTGTTTTTT
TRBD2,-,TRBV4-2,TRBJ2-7,CASSQASSGSGSATYEQYF,TGTGCCAGCAGCCAAGCCTCCAGCGGTAGCGGGAGTGCAACCTACGAGCAGTACTTC
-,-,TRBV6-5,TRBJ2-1,CASSYRGASGGNEQFF,TGTGCCAGCAGTTACCGGGGGGCTAGCGGCGGAAATGAGCAGTTCTTC
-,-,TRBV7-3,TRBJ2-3,CASSLDFGDTQYF,TGTGCCAGCAGCTTAGACTTTGGAGATACGCAGTATTTT
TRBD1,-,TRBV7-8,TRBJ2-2,CASSPNRDRGPLGELFF,TGTGCCAGCAGCCCGAACCGGGACAGGGGGCCCCTCGGGGAGCTGTTTTTT
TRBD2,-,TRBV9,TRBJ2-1,CASSVVGLADYNEQFF,TGTGCCAGCAGCGTAGTTGGACTAGCGGACTACAATGAGCAGTTCTTC
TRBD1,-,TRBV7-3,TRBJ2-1,CASSITGGVHNEQFF,TGTGCCAGCAGCATTACAGGGGGAGTGCACAATGAGCAGTTCTTC
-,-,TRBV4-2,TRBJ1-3,CASGRKSSGNTIYF,TGTGCCAGCGGCCGGAAGTCCTCTGGAAACACCATATATTTT
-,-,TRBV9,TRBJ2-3,CASSVSTGRDTQYF,TGTGCCAGCAGCGTTAGCACTGGAAGGGATACGCAGTATTTT
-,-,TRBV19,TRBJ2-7,CASSTGGGSYEQYF,TGTGCCAGTAGTACCGGGGGTGGCAGCTACGAGCAGTACTTC
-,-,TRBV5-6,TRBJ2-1,CASSLRNRRVLSSYNEQFF,TGTGCCAGCAGCTTGAGAAACAGGAGGGTTCTCAGCTCCTACAATGAGCAGTTCTTC
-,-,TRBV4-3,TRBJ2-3,CASSQTTSGYGTDTQYF,TGCGCCAGCAGCCAAACTACGTCGGGGTATGGTACAGATACGCAGTATTTT
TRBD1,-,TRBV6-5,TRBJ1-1,CASSSLTGTTEAFF,TGTGCCAGCAGTTCTCTGACAGGGACCACTGAAGCTTTCTTT